These 23 T cell receptor beta chains were all obtained from the same sample, sequenced in a study of shared clonotypes between healthy human individuals. The data were produced by immunoSEQ multiplex PCR, yet TCRdb's version contains in-frame clones alone and is incomplete. The sample gives 2 million or so clones, approximately 95% of which show up once; 1.1% is in the top ten. CD45RO-negative, CCR7-positively selected cells formed the naive CD8 fraction, excluding terminally differentiated effector memory CD45RA+ cells. The sequencing input was naive CD8+ T cells sorted from blood. These receptors came from a man between 18 and 29 years old in good health.

V usage is TRBV10-3 and J usage is TRBJ2-5, with 8 bases identical to TRBD1. Trimming removed 10 bases from V and 2 bases from J; junction bases left unmatched: 3. Germline values: CDR1 ENHRY, CDR2 SYGVKD. The CDR3 consists of 12 residues. CDR3 coding DNA: TGTGCCACCAGGACAGGGCAAGAGACCCAGTACTTC. Its translation: CATRTGQETQYF.

As for this clone: Other nucleotide sequences in the sample specify the same CDR3. The chain carries TRBV7-6 and TRBJ2-7; 8 positions agree with TRBD1. CDR3 size: 14 residues. V lost 5 bases and J lost 0; bases outside the gene matches: 3. Germline V lookup: CDR1 SGHVS, CDR2 FNYEAQ. The CDR3: CASSPGTGSYEQYF. CDR3 nucleotides: TGTGCCAGCAGCCCGGGGACAGGCTCCTACGAGCAGTACTTC.

The count of this clone is one. The J gene is TRBJ1-2, the V gene TRBV29-1; tentative D call: TRBD1 (5 bases). Trimming took 4 bases from V and 4 from J, leaving 16 bases between them. CDR1 is SQVTM and CDR2 is ANQGSEA in the germline V gene. The CDR3 runs 14 residues. The CDR3 loop reads CSVVGGGDAYGYTF. CDR3 in DNA: TGCAGCGTTGTCGGGGGGGGTGACGCCTATGGCTACACCTTC.

V usage is TRBV27 and J usage is TRBJ2-7; possible D gene TRBD2, 7 bases. Germline V gives CDR1 MNHEY, CDR2 SMNVEV (reference sequence). There are 15 residues in the CDR3. Trimming pared 5 bases from V and 5 bases from J, leaving 19 bases between. This CDR3 reads CASSRGGPWSDEQYF. The DNA for the CDR3 is TGTGCCAGCAGTCGCGGGGGCCCTTGGTCCGACGAGCAGTACTTC.

This clone was counted a few times. The chain couples TRBV18 to TRBJ2-5; 7 nucleotides align to TRBD1. The CDR3 is made up of 15 amino acids. After removal of 2 bases from V and 4 bases from J, the junction contained 7 bases not matched to a gene. The germline gives CDR1 KGHSH, CDR2 LQKENI. The CDR3 loop is CASSPSTGRSETQYF. The CDR3 region has the DNA TGTGCCAGCTCACCATCGACAGGGCGATCAGAGACCCAGTACTTC.

This rearrangement joins TRBV30 to TRBJ1-1, with a weak D call TRBD1 (6 bases). Germline CDR1 and CDR2: GTSNPN and SVGIG (reference sequence). The CDR3 has 17 amino acids. Trimming shortened V by 1 base and J by 1 base, and 19 bases separated the two germline ends. This CDR3 reads CAWSEVGHRVGNTEAFF. The CDR3 DNA is TGTGCCTGGAGTGAGGTGGGTCACAGGGTCGGGAACACTGAAGCTTTCTTT. Full variable domain (outside the CDR3, taken from reference TRBV30 and TRBJ1-1): SQTIHQWPATLVQPVGSPLSLECTVEGTSNPNLYWYRQAAGRGLQLLFYSVGIGQISSEVPQNLSASRPQDRQFILSSKKLLLSDSGFYLCAWSEVGHRVGNTEAFFGQGTRLTVV.

The chain employs TRBV4-1 and TRBJ2-2, with D perhaps TRBD2 (5 bases). Germline assignment: CDR1 MGHRA and CDR2 YSYEKL. CDR3 length: 16 residues. The V gene lost 0 bases and the J gene lost 6 bases, with 14 bases spanning the gap. CDR3 in DNA: TGCGCCAGCAGCCAAGAAGAGGGATTTAGGGCCGGGGAGCTGTTTTTT. The encoded protein is CASSQEEGFRAGELFF.

As for this clone: The same CDR3 is also encoded by other DNA sequences in this sample. The chain employs TRBV19 and TRBJ2-7; a weak D match, TRBD2 (5 bases). Germline V lookup: CDR1 LNHDA, CDR2 SQIVND (reference sequence). With 3 bases removed from V and 3 bases from J, the gap between germline ends came to 9 bases. The length of the CDR3 is 13 residues. CDR3 DNA sequence: TGTGCCAGTAGTATCGGACTCAGCTACGAGCAGTACTTC. It translates to CASSIGLSYEQYF. Based on the CDR3 plus reference TRBV19 and TRBJ2-7, the full variable domain is DGGITQSPKYLFRKEGQNVTLSCEQNLNHDAMYWYRQDPGQGLRLIYYSQIVNDFQKGDIAEGYSVSREKKESFPLTVTSAQKNPTAFYLCASSIGLSYEQYFGPGTRLTVT.

J is TRBJ1-4 and V is TRBV9; D possibly corresponds to TRBD1 (6 bases). Trimming took 3 bases from V and 0 from J, leaving 15 bases between them. The CDR3 is made up of 17 amino acids. Germline CDR1 SGDLS, CDR2 YYNGEE. The CDR3 DNA follows: TGTGCCAGCAGCGCCTCCCCAGGGGATGCAACTAATGAAAAACTGTTTTTT. Protein sequence: CASSASPGDATNEKLFF.

This clone was counted once. The same CDR3 arises from other DNA sequences in this sample as well. The chain recombines TRBV6-5 with TRBJ1-2; no firm D call. Trimming took off 0 bases at V and 3 bases at J, with 5 bases between the two ends. Germline loops: CDR1 MNHEY, CDR2 SVGAGI. The CDR3 is 13 amino acids. The DNA for the CDR3 is TGTGCCAGCAGTTACTCGGCGTACTATGGCTACACCTTC. Protein sequence: CASSYSAYYGYTF.

The rearrangement links TRBV7-9 to TRBJ1-2; D is unclear. Per the germline V gene, CDR1 is SEHNR and CDR2 is FQNEAQ (reference sequence). Between the trimmed V and J ends, which lost 6 bases and 4 bases, there was a span of 12 bases. The CDR3 spans 13 residues. CDR3 residues: CASSMVLPYGYTF. The CDR3 nucleotides read TGTGCCAGCAGTATGGTCCTCCCCTATGGCTACACCTTC. Filled out from reference TRBV7-9 and TRBJ1-2, the complete variable domain reads DTGVSQNPRHKITKRGQNVTFRCDPISEHNRLYWYRQTLGQGPEFLTYFQNEAQLEKSRLLSDRFSAERPKGSFSTLEIQRTEQGDSAMYLCASSMVLPYGYTFGSGTRLTVV.

The chain is built from TRBV4-1 and TRBJ1-5; D is perhaps TRBD1 (5 bases). Trimming removed 4 bases from V and 7 bases from J, with 20 bases in between. In germline, CDR1 is MGHRA, CDR2 YSYEKL. The CDR3 covers 16 residues. CDR3 nucleotides: TGCGCCAGCAGCCTCCGCCGTGGGGGAGTTGAGCAGCCCCAGCATTTT. Its translation is CASSLRRGGVEQPQHF.

The table lists this clone with a count of one. V is TRBV29-1 and J is TRBJ1-4; D uncertain. CDR3 size: 11 residues. Germline-derived CDR1 and CDR2 are SQVTM and ANQGSEA. Here the CDR3 reads CTVTEGGKLFF. Here the CDR3 DNA reads TGCACCGTGACGGAGGGCGGAAAACTGTTTTTT. The variable domain in full, with the rest retrieved from reference TRBV29-1 and TRBJ1-4, is SAVISQKPSRDICQRGTSLTIQCQVDSQVTMMFWYRQQPGQSLTLIATANQGSEATYESGFVIDKFPISRPNLTFSTLTVSNMSPEDSSIYLCTVTEGGKLFFGSGTQLSVL.

To note about this clone: Other DNA sequences in the same sample also yield this CDR3. The chain has TRBV9 and TRBJ2-2; 12 bases align to TRBD2. The CDR3 loop spans 16 amino acids. Losses at the gene ends were 4 bases for V and 3 bases for J; bases not matched to a gene: 4. Germline-derived CDR1 and CDR2 are SGDLS and YYNGEE. CDR3 DNA: TGTGCCAGCAGCCCGGGACTAGCGGGCTACACCGGGGAGCTGTTTTTT. Translated, it gives CASSPGLAGYTGELFF.

This chain links TRBV13 with TRBJ1-1; TRBD1 might be the D (5 bases). With 7 bases removed from V and 4 bases from J, the gap between germline ends came to 13 bases. Germline lookup yields CDR1 PRHDT and CDR2 FYEKMQ (reference sequence). This CDR3 region has 13 residues. The CDR3 protein is CASTAGRATEAFF. The CDR3 DNA is TGTGCCAGCACCGCAGGCAGGGCCACTGAAGCTTTCTTT.

About this clone: The identical CDR3 is also encoded by other nucleotide sequences in the sample. The genes are TRBV5-4 and TRBJ2-7, with 13 bases fitting TRBD2. CDR1 and CDR2 (germline): SGHNT, YYREEE (reference sequence). This CDR3 is 15 amino acids long. The V gene end was trimmed by 4 bases and the J gene end by 2 bases; junction bases not matched to a gene: 3. CDR3 residues: CASSAGLAGAYEQYF. CDR3 coding DNA: TGTGCCAGCAGCGCAGGACTAGCGGGAGCCTACGAGCAGTACTTC. Looking up the rest from reference TRBV5-4 and TRBJ2-7 gives the full variable domain: ETGVTQSPTHLIKTRGQQVTLRCSSQSGHNTVSWYQQALGQGPQFIFQYYREEENGRGNFPPRFSGLQFPNYSSELNVNALELDDSALYLCASSAGLAGAYEQYFGPGTRLTVT.

This chain uses TRBV4-1 with TRBJ2-7; 16 positions match TRBD2. V lost 1 base and J lost 3; bases outside the gene matches: 9. Per the germline V gene, CDR1 is MGHRA and CDR2 is YSYEKL. The CDR3 is 19 residues long. The chain's CDR3 is CASSQGGLAGGPEYYEQYF. CDR3 nucleotide sequence: TGCGCCAGCAGCCAAGGGGGACTAGCGGGAGGGCCGGAGTACTACGAGCAGTACTTC.

The chain joins TRBV6-6 to TRBJ1-2; D possibly corresponds to TRBD1 (5 bases). This CDR3 contains 12 residues. CDR1 MNHNY and CDR2 SVGAGI come from the germline V gene (reference sequence). Between the trimmed V and J ends, which lost 8 bases and 2 bases, there was a span of 9 bases. The CDR3 coding sequence is TGTGCCAGCCGGGGGGGAAACTATGGCTACACCTTC. Translating gives CASRGGNYGYTF.

This clone was observed once. The chain combines TRBV4-2 with TRBJ1-1; D is possibly TRBD1 (6 bases). Trimming took off 1 base at V and 4 bases at J, with 13 bases between the two ends. Germline loops: CDR1 LGHNA, CDR2 YNFKEQ. The CDR3 is 15 residues long. The CDR3 coding sequence is TGTGCCAGCAGCCAAGTTTGGATAGGGGGCACTGAAGCTTTCTTT. Protein product: CASSQVWIGGTEAFF.

This clone was counted once. The V gene is TRBV7-6, the J gene TRBJ2-7; TRBD1 aligns across 9 bases. Trimming at V came to 5 bases and at J to 5 bases, leaving 13 bases not matched to a gene. The CDR3 covers 16 residues. Germline V lookup: CDR1 SGHVS, CDR2 FNYEAQ. CDR3 coding DNA: TGTGCCAGCAGCCCGACCCCCGGGACAGGGAAGAACGAGCAGTACTTC. It encodes CASSPTPGTGKNEQYF.

The chain joins TRBV7-9 to TRBJ2-3, with 11 nucleotides matching TRBD2. The junction had 4 bases not matched to a gene; V was cut back by 0 bases and J by 5 bases. The germline CDR1 and CDR2 sequences are SEHNR and FQNEAQ (reference sequence). The length of the CDR3 is 16 residues. This chain's CDR3 is CASSLASGRDQDTQYF. The CDR3, as DNA: TGTGCCAGCAGCTTAGCTAGCGGGAGGGACCAAGATACGCAGTATTTT.

The V call is TRBV28, the J call TRBJ1-6; 9 nucleotides align to TRBD1. The germline gives CDR1 MDHEN, CDR2 SYDVKM. The CDR3 is made up of 16 amino acids. J lost 2 bases, V lost 6 bases, and 5 bases had no gene match. The CDR3 DNA sequence: TGTGCCAGCAGGTCGGGACAGGGACCCTATAATTCACCCCTCCACTTT. Protein sequence: CASRSGQGPYNSPLHF.

J is TRBJ2-2 and V is TRBV27; no clear D. Trimming stripped 2 bases from V and 4 bases from J, with 8 bases between. The CDR3 covers 14 residues. The germline V gene has CDR1 MNHEY and CDR2 SMNVEV (reference sequence). In DNA, the CDR3 is TGTGCCAGCAGTTTACAGACCCGCACCGGGGAGCTGTTTTTT. This translates into CASSLQTRTGELFF.